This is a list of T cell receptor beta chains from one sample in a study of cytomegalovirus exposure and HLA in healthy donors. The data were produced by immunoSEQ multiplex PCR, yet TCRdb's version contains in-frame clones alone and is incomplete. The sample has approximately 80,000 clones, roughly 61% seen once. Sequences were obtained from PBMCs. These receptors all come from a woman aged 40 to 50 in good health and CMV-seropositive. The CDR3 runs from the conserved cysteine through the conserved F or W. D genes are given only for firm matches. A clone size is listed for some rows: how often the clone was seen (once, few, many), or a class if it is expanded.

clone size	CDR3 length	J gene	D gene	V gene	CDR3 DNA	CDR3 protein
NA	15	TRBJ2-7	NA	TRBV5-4	TGTGCCAGCAGCCCCTGGGCCCCGGGAGAAGACGAGCAGTACTTC	CASSPWAPGEDEQYF
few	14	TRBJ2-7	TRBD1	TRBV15	TGTGCCACCAGCAGGAACAGGGGGCTTTACGAGCAGTACTTC	CATSRNRGLYEQYF
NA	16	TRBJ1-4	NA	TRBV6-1	TGTGCCAGCAGTGACCCCGGGGGGTGGGAATATGAAAAACTGTTTTTT	CASSDPGGWEYEKLFF
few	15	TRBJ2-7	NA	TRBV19	TGTGCCAGTAGTTCCGGACTGCCGCCGGGATACGAGCAGTACTTC	CASSSGLPPGYEQYF
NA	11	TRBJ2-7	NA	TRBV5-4	TGTGCCAGCAGCTTCGGCTACGAGCAGTACTTC	CASSFGYEQYF
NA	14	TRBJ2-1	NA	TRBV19	TGTGCCAGTAGTAGTAGCGCAACCTACAATGAGCAGTTCTTC	CASSSSATYNEQFF
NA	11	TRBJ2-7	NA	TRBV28	TGTGCCAGCAGTGAGGGCTACGAGCAGTACTTC	CASSEGYEQYF
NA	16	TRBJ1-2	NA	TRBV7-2	TGTGCCAGCAGCCCTAGTTCAGCAGCAGTTAACTATGGCTACACCTTC	CASSPSSAAVNYGYTF
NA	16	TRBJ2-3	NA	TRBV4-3	TGCGCCAGCAGCCAAGCCCGAGGACTTAATGCAGATACGCAGTATTTT	CASSQARGLNADTQYF
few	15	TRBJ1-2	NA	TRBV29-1	TGCAGCGTTGAAGATCTAGTGGTAGGGGCTTATGGCTACACCTTC	CSVEDLVVGAYGYTF
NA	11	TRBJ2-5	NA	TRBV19	TGTGCCAGTAGTATGAGAGAGACCCAGTACTTC	CASSMRETQYF
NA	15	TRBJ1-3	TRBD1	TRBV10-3	TGTGCCATCAGTGGGGGACAGCGCTCTGGAAACACCATATATTTT	CAISGGQRSGNTIYF
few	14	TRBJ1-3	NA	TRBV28	TGTGCCAGCGTAGACAGTGGGACTGGAAACACCATATATTTT	CASVDSGTGNTIYF
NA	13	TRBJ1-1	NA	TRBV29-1	TGCAGCGTCTCCATCAGGGAGGGAACTGAAGCTTTCTTT	CSVSIREGTEAFF
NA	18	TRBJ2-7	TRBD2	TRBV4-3	TGCGCCAGCAGCCAAGTAGTCTCAGCTAGCGGGAGTCACTACGAGCAGTACTTC	CASSQVVSASGSHYEQYF
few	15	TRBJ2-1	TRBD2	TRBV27	TGTGCCAGCAGTTCGGGACTAGCGGGTAACAATGAGCAGTTCTTC	CASSSGLAGNNEQFF
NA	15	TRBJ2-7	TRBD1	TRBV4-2	TGTGCCAGCAGCCAAGATCTTCAGGGGGCCTACGAGCAGTACTTC	CASSQDLQGAYEQYF
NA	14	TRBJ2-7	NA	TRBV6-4	TGTGCCAGCAATTTCGAGGAACCCGCGTACGAGCAGTACTTC	CASNFEEPAYEQYF
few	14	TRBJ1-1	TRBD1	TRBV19	TGTGCCAGTAGTAACGACAGGGGACGGTTTGAAGCTTTCTTT	CASSNDRGRFEAFF
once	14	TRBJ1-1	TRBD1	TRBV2	TGTGCCAGCAGAGATGGACAGGGAGGTACTGAAGCTTTCTTT	CASRDGQGGTEAFF
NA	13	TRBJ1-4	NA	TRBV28	TGTGCCAGCAGTAGAGCAGGGGAGGAAAAACTGTTTTTT	CASSRAGEEKLFF
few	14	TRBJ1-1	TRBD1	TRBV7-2	TGTGCCAGCAGCCCAGGGGGCGCGAACACTGAAGCTTTCTTT	CASSPGGANTEAFF
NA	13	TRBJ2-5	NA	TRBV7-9	TGTGCCAGCAGTCCCACGGGGGTCGGGACCCAGTACTTC	CASSPTGVGTQYF
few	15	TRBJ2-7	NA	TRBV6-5	TGTGCCAGCAGTTACTCGTACAGTACTGCCTACGAGCAGTACTTC	CASSYSYSTAYEQYF
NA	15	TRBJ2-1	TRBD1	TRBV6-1	TGTGCCACCATTATCGGGACAGGGAGTTACAATGAGCAGTTCTTC	CATIIGTGSYNEQFF
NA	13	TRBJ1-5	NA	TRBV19	TGTGCCAGTAGCCAGGGAGGTGGTCAGCCCCAGCATTTT	CASSQGGGQPQHF
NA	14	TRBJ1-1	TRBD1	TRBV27	TGTGCCAGCAGCCCCGACAGGGCAAGCACTGAAGCTTTCTTT	CASSPDRASTEAFF
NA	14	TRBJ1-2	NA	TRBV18	TGTGCCAGCTCACCGGAGGGCTCTGGCTATGGCTACACCTTC	CASSPEGSGYGYTF
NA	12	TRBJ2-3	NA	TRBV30	TGTGCCTGGACAGGGGTTACAGATACGCAGTATTTT	CAWTGVTDTQYF
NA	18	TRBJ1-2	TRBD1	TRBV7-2	TGTGCCAGCAGCTCGCCCGGGACAGGGGGGCGAGGATCGTATGGCTACACCTTC	CASSSPGTGGRGSYGYTF
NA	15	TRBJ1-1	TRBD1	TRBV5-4	TGTGCCAGCAGCTTGCCAGGGGGCAAGGGAACTGAAGCTTTCTTT	CASSLPGGKGTEAFF
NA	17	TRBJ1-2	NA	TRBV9	TGTGCCAGCAGCGTGGGCCGCGGGCGGGGAACTAACTATGGCTACACCTTC	CASSVGRGRGTNYGYTF
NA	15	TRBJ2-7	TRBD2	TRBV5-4	TGTGCCAGCAGCTTGGATCCGGGAGGGCCTTACGAGCAGTACTTC	CASSLDPGGPYEQYF
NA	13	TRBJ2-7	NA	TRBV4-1	TGCGCCAGCAGCCCGGGCGGGACCTACGAGCAGTACTTC	CASSPGGTYEQYF
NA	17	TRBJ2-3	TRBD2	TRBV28	TGTGCCAGCAGTCCCTCCGGACTAGCGGAGGGCACAGATACGCAGTATTTT	CASSPSGLAEGTDTQYF
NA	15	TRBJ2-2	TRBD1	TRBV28	TGTGCCAGCAGTCCCGGGACAGCGAACACCGGGGAGCTGTTTTTT	CASSPGTANTGELFF
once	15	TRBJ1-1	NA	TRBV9	TGTGCCAGCAGCGGTGGACTGTCAATGAACATTGAAGCTTTCTTT	CASSGGLSMNIEAFF
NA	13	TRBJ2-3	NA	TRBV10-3	TGTGCCATCAGTGACCTTAATGCAGATACGCAGTATTTT	CAISDLNADTQYF
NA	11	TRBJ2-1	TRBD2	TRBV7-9	TGTGCCAGCAGCTCACTAGCGGAGCAGTTCTTC	CASSSLAEQFF
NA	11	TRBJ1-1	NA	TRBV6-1	TGTGCCAGCCAACAACTACTCCACGCTTTCTTT	CASQQLLHAFF
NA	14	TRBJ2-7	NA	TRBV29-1	TGCAGCGTTGGGGGCAGGGCTCTCTCCTACGAGCAGTACTTC	CSVGGRALSYEQYF
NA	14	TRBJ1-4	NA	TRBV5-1	TGCGCCAGCAGCTTGATACAGGGCGGAGAAAAACTGTTTTTT	CASSLIQGGEKLFF
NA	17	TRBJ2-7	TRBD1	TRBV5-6	TGTGCCAGCAGCGGGGAATCCGGGACAGGGGCCCACTACGAGCAGTACTTC	CASSGESGTGAHYEQYF
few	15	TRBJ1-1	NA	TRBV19	TGTGCCAGTAGTATTAAGGGACACCGGAACACTGAAGCTTTCTTT	CASSIKGHRNTEAFF
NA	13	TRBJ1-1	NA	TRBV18	TGTGCCAGCTCACCTGAGCAGGGCTTGCAAGCTTTCTTT	CASSPEQGLQAFF